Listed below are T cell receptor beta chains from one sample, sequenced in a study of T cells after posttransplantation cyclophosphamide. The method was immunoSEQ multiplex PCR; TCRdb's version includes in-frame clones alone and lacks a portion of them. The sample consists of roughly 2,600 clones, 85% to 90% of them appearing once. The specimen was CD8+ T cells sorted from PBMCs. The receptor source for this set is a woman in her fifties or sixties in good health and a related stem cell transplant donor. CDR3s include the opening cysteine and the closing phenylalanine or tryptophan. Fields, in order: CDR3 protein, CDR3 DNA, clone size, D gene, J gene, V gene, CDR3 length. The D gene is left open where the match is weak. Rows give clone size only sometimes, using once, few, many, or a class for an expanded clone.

cdr3_aa: CASSLWSGALYEQYF; cdr3_nt: TGTGCCAGCAGCTTGTGGTCGGGAGCTCTCTACGAGCAGTACTTC; clone_size: -; d_call: -; j_call: TRBJ2-7; v_call: TRBV5-5; cdr3_length: 15
cdr3_aa: CASSQKPGQPDNEQFF; cdr3_nt: TGTGCCAGCAGCCAAAAACCGGGACAGCCCGACAATGAGCAGTTCTTC; clone_size: -; d_call: TRBD1; j_call: TRBJ2-1; v_call: TRBV4-2; cdr3_length: 16
cdr3_aa: CASSYIPGAGGFNNEQFF; cdr3_nt: TGTGCCAGCAGTTATATACCTGGGGCAGGGGGCTTCAACAATGAGCAGTTCTTC; clone_size: -; d_call: TRBD1; j_call: TRBJ2-1; v_call: TRBV27; cdr3_length: 18
cdr3_aa: CASSLRVGYGQTLQNEQFF; cdr3_nt: TGTGCCAGCAGCTTAAGGGTAGGGTATGGACAGACGCTCCAAAATGAGCAGTTCTTC; clone_size: -; d_call: -; j_call: TRBJ2-1; v_call: TRBV7-2; cdr3_length: 19
cdr3_aa: CASSLGSSYTF; cdr3_nt: TGCGCCAGCAGTCTGGGGAGCAGCTACACCTTC; clone_size: -; d_call: -; j_call: TRBJ1-2; v_call: TRBV10-1; cdr3_length: 11
cdr3_aa: CASSIQGTHYGYTF; cdr3_nt: TGCGCCAGCAGTATACAGGGGACGCATTATGGCTACACCTTC; clone_size: -; d_call: TRBD1; j_call: TRBJ1-2; v_call: TRBV4-1; cdr3_length: 14
cdr3_aa: CASSSGGNTEAFF; cdr3_nt: TGTGCCAGCAGTTCCGGGGGGAACACTGAAGCTTTCTTT; clone_size: -; d_call: -; j_call: TRBJ1-1; v_call: TRBV27; cdr3_length: 13
cdr3_aa: CASSVLADEQFF; cdr3_nt: TGTGCCAGCAGCGTACTAGCGGATGAGCAGTTCTTC; clone_size: once; d_call: TRBD2; j_call: TRBJ2-1; v_call: TRBV9; cdr3_length: 12
cdr3_aa: CASSSPGARSYEQYF; cdr3_nt: TGTGCCAGCAGCTCCCCGGGAGCCCGCTCCTACGAGCAGTACTTC; clone_size: -; d_call: -; j_call: TRBJ2-7; v_call: TRBV7-9; cdr3_length: 15
cdr3_aa: CASSIGAPNRNQPQHF; cdr3_nt: TGTGCCAGTAGTATAGGGGCCCCCAACCGGAATCAGCCCCAGCATTTT; clone_size: -; d_call: -; j_call: TRBJ1-5; v_call: TRBV19; cdr3_length: 16
cdr3_aa: CASSESGGLAGELFF; cdr3_nt: TGCGCCAGCAGTGAGTCGGGGGGTTTGGCCGGGGAGCTGTTTTTT; clone_size: -; d_call: -; j_call: TRBJ2-2; v_call: TRBV10-1; cdr3_length: 15
cdr3_aa: CASSLAGDYEQYF; cdr3_nt: TGTGCCAGCAGCTTAGCGGGAGACTACGAGCAGTACTTC; clone_size: -; d_call: -; j_call: TRBJ2-7; v_call: TRBV11-2; cdr3_length: 13
cdr3_aa: CASRDRLMNTEAFF; cdr3_nt: TGTGCCAGCAGGGACAGATTGATGAACACTGAAGCTTTCTTT; clone_size: -; d_call: -; j_call: TRBJ1-1; v_call: TRBV27; cdr3_length: 14
cdr3_aa: CASSTGDSGNTIYF; cdr3_nt: TGTGCCAGCAGTACAGGGGATTCTGGAAACACCATATATTTT; clone_size: -; d_call: TRBD1; j_call: TRBJ1-3; v_call: TRBV6-6; cdr3_length: 14
cdr3_aa: CASSEAPRGRNQPQHF; cdr3_nt: TGTGCCAGCAGTGAAGCCCCCAGGGGGCGCAATCAGCCCCAGCATTTT; clone_size: -; d_call: TRBD1; j_call: TRBJ1-5; v_call: TRBV6-1; cdr3_length: 16
cdr3_aa: CTSSSQMRKTYGYTF; cdr3_nt: TGCACCAGCAGTTCACAGATGCGAAAGACCTATGGCTACACCTTC; clone_size: -; d_call: -; j_call: TRBJ1-2; v_call: TRBV1; cdr3_length: 15
cdr3_aa: CASSFYLGRSPYNSPLHF; cdr3_nt: TGTGCCAGCAGCTTCTATCTGGGGAGATCACCCTATAATTCCCCCCTCCACTTT; clone_size: once; d_call: -; j_call: TRBJ1-6; v_call: TRBV7-9; cdr3_length: 18
cdr3_aa: CTSSLEGQGNSPLHF; cdr3_nt: TGCACCAGCAGCCTCGAGGGACAGGGGAATTCACCCCTCCACTTT; clone_size: -; d_call: -; j_call: TRBJ1-6; v_call: TRBV1; cdr3_length: 15
cdr3_aa: CASSRTNTGELFF; cdr3_nt: TGTGCCAGCAGCCGTACGAACACCGGGGAGCTGTTTTTT; clone_size: -; d_call: -; j_call: TRBJ2-2; v_call: TRBV27; cdr3_length: 13
cdr3_aa: CASSQGFRERGTEAFF; cdr3_nt: TGCGCCAGCAGCCAGGGTTTCCGGGAAAGGGGGACTGAAGCTTTCTTT; clone_size: -; d_call: -; j_call: TRBJ1-1; v_call: TRBV4-1; cdr3_length: 16
cdr3_aa: CASRAGSSYEQYF; cdr3_nt: TGTGCCAGCAGAGCGGGGAGCTCCTACGAGCAGTACTTC; clone_size: -; d_call: TRBD2; j_call: TRBJ2-7; v_call: TRBV27; cdr3_length: 13
cdr3_aa: CASSQTTGVSNQPQHF; cdr3_nt: TGTGCCAGCAGTCAAACAACAGGGGTTAGCAATCAGCCCCAGCATTTT; clone_size: -; d_call: TRBD1; j_call: TRBJ1-5; v_call: TRBV27; cdr3_length: 16
cdr3_aa: CSVVASGPAEQYF; cdr3_nt: TGCAGCGTTGTAGCTAGCGGGCCTGCGGAGCAGTACTTC; clone_size: -; d_call: TRBD2; j_call: TRBJ2-7; v_call: TRBV29-1; cdr3_length: 13
cdr3_aa: CASGLVLGGNYGYTF; cdr3_nt: TGTGCTAGTGGTTTGGTACTGGGAGGGAACTATGGCTACACCTTC; clone_size: -; d_call: -; j_call: TRBJ1-2; v_call: TRBV12-5; cdr3_length: 15
cdr3_aa: CASSQATGIDEQYF; cdr3_nt: TGCGCCAGCAGCCAAGCGACAGGGATTGACGAGCAGTACTTC; clone_size: -; d_call: TRBD1; j_call: TRBJ2-7; v_call: TRBV4-1; cdr3_length: 14
cdr3_aa: CASSYSEGAGQPQHF; cdr3_nt: TGTGCCAGCAGTTACAGTGAAGGGGCAGGTCAGCCCCAGCATTTT; clone_size: -; d_call: -; j_call: TRBJ1-5; v_call: TRBV6-5; cdr3_length: 15
cdr3_aa: CASSLQGTSGRGTDTQYF; cdr3_nt: TGTGCCAGCAGCTTACAAGGGACTAGCGGGAGAGGAACAGATACGCAGTATTTT; clone_size: -; d_call: TRBD2; j_call: TRBJ2-3; v_call: TRBV11-2; cdr3_length: 18
cdr3_aa: CVSSFLAGGPLDEQFF; cdr3_nt: TGTGTCAGCAGCTTCCTAGCGGGAGGGCCCCTCGATGAGCAGTTCTTC; clone_size: -; d_call: TRBD2; j_call: TRBJ2-1; v_call: TRBV7-3; cdr3_length: 16
cdr3_aa: CAIRAPAENTEAFF; cdr3_nt: TGTGCCATCAGGGCCCCCGCGGAGAACACTGAAGCTTTCTTT; clone_size: -; d_call: -; j_call: TRBJ1-1; v_call: TRBV10-3; cdr3_length: 14
cdr3_aa: CASSEFGGYNSPLHF; cdr3_nt: TGTGCCAGCAGTGAATTTGGCGGATATAATTCACCCCTCCACTTT; clone_size: -; d_call: -; j_call: TRBJ1-6; v_call: TRBV6-1; cdr3_length: 15
cdr3_aa: CSVEETGFSGNTIYF; cdr3_nt: TGCAGCGTCGAGGAGACGGGGTTCTCTGGAAACACCATATATTTT; clone_size: -; d_call: -; j_call: TRBJ1-3; v_call: TRBV29-1; cdr3_length: 15
cdr3_aa: CASGGQRGGNEQFF; cdr3_nt: TGTGCCAGCGGAGGCCAGCGGGGGGGCAATGAGCAGTTCTTC; clone_size: -; d_call: TRBD2; j_call: TRBJ2-1; v_call: TRBV6-1; cdr3_length: 14
cdr3_aa: CASSYESGQGGNEQYF; cdr3_nt: TGTGCCAGCAGTTACGAATCGGGTCAGGGGGGCAACGAGCAGTACTTC; clone_size: -; d_call: -; j_call: TRBJ2-7; v_call: TRBV6-6; cdr3_length: 16
cdr3_aa: CAWSQGTASYNEQFF; cdr3_nt: TGTGCCTGGAGCCAAGGGACAGCCTCCTACAATGAGCAGTTCTTC; clone_size: -; d_call: TRBD1; j_call: TRBJ2-1; v_call: TRBV30; cdr3_length: 15
cdr3_aa: CASSPGGFRGYGYTF; cdr3_nt: TGTGCCAGCAGCCCGGGGGGATTTCGGGGGTATGGCTACACCTTC; clone_size: few; d_call: -; j_call: TRBJ1-2; v_call: TRBV6-1; cdr3_length: 15
cdr3_aa: CASSAPPSPEAFF; cdr3_nt: TGTGCCAGCAGTGCCCCGCCCAGTCCGGAAGCTTTCTTT; clone_size: -; d_call: -; j_call: TRBJ1-1; v_call: TRBV2; cdr3_length: 13
cdr3_aa: CASTVIYEQYF; cdr3_nt: TGTGCCAGCACCGTAATCTACGAGCAGTACTTC; clone_size: -; d_call: -; j_call: TRBJ2-7; v_call: TRBV7-9; cdr3_length: 11
cdr3_aa: CASSAGQGASYEQYF; cdr3_nt: TGTGCCAGCAGCGCTGGACAGGGGGCCTCCTACGAGCAGTACTTC; clone_size: -; d_call: TRBD1; j_call: TRBJ2-7; v_call: TRBV9; cdr3_length: 15
cdr3_aa: CASSAGTGGGTDTQYF; cdr3_nt: TGCGCCAGCAGCGCTGGGACAGGGGGCGGCACAGATACGCAGTATTTT; clone_size: once; d_call: TRBD1; j_call: TRBJ2-3; v_call: TRBV5-1; cdr3_length: 16
cdr3_aa: CASSSAGSYEQYF; cdr3_nt: TGTGCCAGCAGCTCAGCAGGGAGCTACGAGCAGTACTTC; clone_size: -; d_call: -; j_call: TRBJ2-7; v_call: TRBV7-9; cdr3_length: 13
cdr3_aa: CASRGWARGYGYTF; cdr3_nt: TGTGCCAGCAGAGGGTGGGCCAGGGGTTATGGCTACACCTTC; clone_size: -; d_call: -; j_call: TRBJ1-2; v_call: TRBV27; cdr3_length: 14
cdr3_aa: CSAPGVPLHF; cdr3_nt: TGCAGTGCCCCGGGGGTACCCCTCCACTTT; clone_size: -; d_call: -; j_call: TRBJ1-6; v_call: TRBV20-1; cdr3_length: 10
cdr3_aa: CASSPPDGGSYNEQFF; cdr3_nt: TGTGCCAGCAGCCCCCCCGACGGAGGATCCTACAATGAGCAGTTCTTC; clone_size: -; d_call: -; j_call: TRBJ2-1; v_call: TRBV7-9; cdr3_length: 16